One T cell receptor (beta chain) is described in this entry. Its antigen is still unknown. Because it lacks the conserved phenylalanine or tryptophan at the end, this CDR3 is likely a read error. The method was PCR. TCRdb lists the instrument as Illumina HiSeq 2000. The public sequencing data were trimmed at Q25 with fastp and processed into clonotypes with MiXCR by TCRdb, which kept only in-frame beta chains. Rows are unified per CDR3 protein, each entry keeping the most common DNA and genes. Within this sample are tens of thousands of distinct CDR3 sequences, with around 39% of them counted one time only. Clones ranked in the top ten supply 9% to 14% of the sample. The data were obtained in a study of tumor-infiltrating lymphocytes in oesophageal squamous cell carcinoma (TCRdb year 2016). The CDR1 and CDR2 encoded by the germline V gene are SGHVT and SQSDAQ. With termini counted, the CDR3 has 18 amino acids. CDR3 DNA is the only sequence kept; it has 54 bases, read in frame from the first base.

The source is a male donor with esophageal squamous cell carcinoma. The sequenced material came from esophageal tumor tissue. The rearrangement joined TRBV7-4 to TRBJ2-5; 9 of the junction bases match TRBD2. The end of the DNA is better explained by TRBJ2-1, so the J call may be wrong. The nucleotide sequence reads as follows: TGTGCCAGCAGCTTAGGGTGGCTAGCGGGATGGCACATGCATGAGCAGTTCTTA. Its translation is CASSLGWLAGWHMHEQFL.